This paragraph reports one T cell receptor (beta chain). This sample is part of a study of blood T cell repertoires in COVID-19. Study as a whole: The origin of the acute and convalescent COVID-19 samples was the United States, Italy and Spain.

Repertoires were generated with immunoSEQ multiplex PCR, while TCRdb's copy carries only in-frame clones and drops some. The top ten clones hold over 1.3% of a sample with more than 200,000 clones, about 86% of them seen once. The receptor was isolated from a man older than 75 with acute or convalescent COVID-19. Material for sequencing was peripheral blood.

DNA for the CDR3: TGTGCCAGCAGCCCGACTAGCGGGAGAGTAACAGATACGCAGTATTTT. Amino acids: CASSPTSGRVTDTQYF. This chain links TRBV14 with TRBJ2-3; the match to TRBD2 covers 12 bases. The germline gives CDR1 SGHDN, CDR2 FVKESK. The J segment lost 3 bases and the V segment lost 4 bases, leaving 5 bases of the junction unmatched. CDR3 length: 16 residues.